Below, 3 T cell receptor beta chains from the same sample are listed, as sequenced in a study of T cells in Graves' hyperthyroidism and ophthalmopathy. The source material, RNA transcripts, was used to amplify TCR beta CDR3 regions. During a first-round RT-PCR of the TCR CDR3, the HTBI primer set was used. TCRdb itself ran the multiplex PCR reads through MiXCR, one entry per CDR3 protein. The sample lists around 700,000 distinct CDR3 sequences; approximately 18% were seen once. The sample consisted of blood. The receptors were gathered from a woman aged 45-65 years with Graves' hyperthyroidism that later progressed to Graves' ophthalmopathy.

This clonotype was seen ten or more times. This chain links TRBV3-1 with TRBJ1-2; perhaps TRBD1 as D (6 bases). V was pared by 0 bases and J by 4 bases, with 12 bases between. The CDR3 loop spans 15 amino acids. CDR1 and CDR2 from the germline V gene are LGHDT and YNNKEL (reference sequence). The CDR3 here is CASSQDFGQLYGYTF. For the CDR3, the DNA is TGTGCCAGCAGCCAAGATTTCGGACAGCTCTATGGCTACACCTTC.

To note about this clonotype: Being one base from a much bigger clone, this may be a read error. The rearrangement uses TRBV12-3 or TRBV12-4 and TRBJ1-2, with D possibly matching TRBD1 (5 bases). The length of the CDR3 is 14 residues. CDR3 DNA: TGTGCCAGCAGCCCAGGCGGGGCCAACTATGGCTGCACCTTC. This codes for CASSPGGANYGCTF.

In its sample, this clonotype was seen a few times. The V and J genes are TRBV6-1 and TRBJ1-1; no clear D gene. Between the trimmed V and J ends, which lost 3 bases and 5 bases, there was a span of 4 bases. Looked up from germline, CDR1 is MNHNS and CDR2 is SASEGT. This CDR3 has 11 residues. The CDR3 DNA reads as TGTGCCAGCAGTGATGGTACTGAAGCTTTCTTT. Translated, it gives CASSDGTEAFF.